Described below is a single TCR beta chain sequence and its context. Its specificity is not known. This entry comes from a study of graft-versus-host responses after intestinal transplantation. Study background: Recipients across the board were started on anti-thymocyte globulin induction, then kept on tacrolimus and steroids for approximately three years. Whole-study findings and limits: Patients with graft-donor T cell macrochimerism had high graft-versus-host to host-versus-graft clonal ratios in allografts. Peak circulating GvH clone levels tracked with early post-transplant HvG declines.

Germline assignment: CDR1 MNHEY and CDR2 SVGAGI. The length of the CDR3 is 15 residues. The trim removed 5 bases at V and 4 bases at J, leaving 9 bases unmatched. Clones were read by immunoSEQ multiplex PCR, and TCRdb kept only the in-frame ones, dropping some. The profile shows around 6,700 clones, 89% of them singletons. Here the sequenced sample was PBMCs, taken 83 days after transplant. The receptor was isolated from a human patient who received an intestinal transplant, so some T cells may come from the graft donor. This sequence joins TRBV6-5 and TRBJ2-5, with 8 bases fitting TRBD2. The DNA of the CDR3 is TGTGCCAGCAGTACTACGGCGGGGGGCTTAGAGACCCAGTACTTC. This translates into CASSTTAGGLETQYF.